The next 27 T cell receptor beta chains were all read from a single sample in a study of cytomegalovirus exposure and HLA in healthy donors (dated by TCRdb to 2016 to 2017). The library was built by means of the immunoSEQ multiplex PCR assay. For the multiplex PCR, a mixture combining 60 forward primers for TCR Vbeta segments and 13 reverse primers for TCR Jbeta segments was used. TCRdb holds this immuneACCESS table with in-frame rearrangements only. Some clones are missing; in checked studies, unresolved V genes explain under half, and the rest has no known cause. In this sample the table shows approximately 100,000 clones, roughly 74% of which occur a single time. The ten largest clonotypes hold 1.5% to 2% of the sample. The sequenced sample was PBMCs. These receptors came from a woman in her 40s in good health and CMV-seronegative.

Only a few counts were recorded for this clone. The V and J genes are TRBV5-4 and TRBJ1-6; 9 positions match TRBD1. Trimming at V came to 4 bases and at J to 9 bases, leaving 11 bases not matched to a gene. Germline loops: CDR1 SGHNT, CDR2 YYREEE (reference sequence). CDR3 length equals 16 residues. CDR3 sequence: CASSPSRDRVGSPLHF. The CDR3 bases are TGTGCCAGCAGCCCGTCCCGGGACAGGGTTGGTTCACCCCTCCACTTT.

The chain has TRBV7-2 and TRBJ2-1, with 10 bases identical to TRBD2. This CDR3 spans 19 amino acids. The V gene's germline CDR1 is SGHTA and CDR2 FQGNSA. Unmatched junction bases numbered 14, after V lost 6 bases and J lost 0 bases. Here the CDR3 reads CASSRQFSAGGNSYNEQFF. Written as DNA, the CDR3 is TGTGCCAGCAGTCGGCAATTCTCAGCGGGGGGGAACTCCTACAATGAGCAGTTCTTC.

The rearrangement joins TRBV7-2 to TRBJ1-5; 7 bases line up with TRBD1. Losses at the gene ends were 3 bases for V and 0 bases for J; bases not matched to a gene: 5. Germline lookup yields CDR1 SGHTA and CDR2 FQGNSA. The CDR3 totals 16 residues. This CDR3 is CASSFTGDLSNQPQHF. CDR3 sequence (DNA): TGTGCCAGCAGCTTCACAGGGGATCTTAGCAATCAGCCCCAGCATTTT. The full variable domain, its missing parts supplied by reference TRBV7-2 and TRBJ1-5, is GAGVSQSPSNKVTEKGKDVELRCDPISGHTALYWYRQSLGQGLEFLIYFQGNSAPDKSGLPSDRFSAERTGGSVSTLTIQRTQQEDSAVYLCASSFTGDLSNQPQHFGDGTRLSIL.

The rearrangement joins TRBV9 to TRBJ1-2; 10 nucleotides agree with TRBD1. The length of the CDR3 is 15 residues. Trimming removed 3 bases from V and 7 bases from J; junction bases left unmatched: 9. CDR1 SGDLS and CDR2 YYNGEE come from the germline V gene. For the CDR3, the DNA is TGTGCCAGCAGCGGGGACGACAGGGGGCATATTGGCTACACCTTC. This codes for CASSGDDRGHIGYTF.

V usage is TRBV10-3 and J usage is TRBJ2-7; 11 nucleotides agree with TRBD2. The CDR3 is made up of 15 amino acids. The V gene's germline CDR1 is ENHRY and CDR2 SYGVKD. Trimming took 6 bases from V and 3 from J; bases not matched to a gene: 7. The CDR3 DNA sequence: TGTGCCATCAGCCAAGGGACTAGCGGAGACTACGAGCAGTACTTC. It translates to CAISQGTSGDYEQYF.

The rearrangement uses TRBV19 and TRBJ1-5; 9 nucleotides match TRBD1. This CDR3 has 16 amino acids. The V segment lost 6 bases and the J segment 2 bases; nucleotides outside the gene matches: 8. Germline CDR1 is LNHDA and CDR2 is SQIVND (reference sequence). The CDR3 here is CASRGPRDRGNQPQHF. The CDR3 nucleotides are TGTGCCAGTAGAGGCCCGAGGGACAGGGGCAATCAGCCCCAGCATTTT.

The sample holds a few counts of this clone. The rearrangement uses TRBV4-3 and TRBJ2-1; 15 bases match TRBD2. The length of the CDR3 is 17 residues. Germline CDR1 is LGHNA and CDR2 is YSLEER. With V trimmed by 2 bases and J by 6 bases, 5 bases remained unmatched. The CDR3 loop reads CASSQRTSGGAVNEQFF. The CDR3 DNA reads TGCGCCAGCAGCCAAAGGACTAGCGGGGGGGCGGTCAATGAGCAGTTCTTC.

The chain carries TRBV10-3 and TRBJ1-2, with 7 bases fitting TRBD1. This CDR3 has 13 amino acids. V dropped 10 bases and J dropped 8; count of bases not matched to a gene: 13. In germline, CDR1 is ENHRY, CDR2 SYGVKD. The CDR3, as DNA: TGTGCCACAGGCGAGGGGGCGGGTATCGGCTACACCTTC. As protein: CATGEGAGIGYTF.

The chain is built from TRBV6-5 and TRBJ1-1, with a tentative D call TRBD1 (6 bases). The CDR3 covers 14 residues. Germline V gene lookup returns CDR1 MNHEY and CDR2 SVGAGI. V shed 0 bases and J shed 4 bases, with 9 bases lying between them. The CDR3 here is CASSYSQGSTEAFF. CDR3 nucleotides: TGTGCCAGCAGTTACTCCCAGGGGAGCACTGAAGCTTTCTTT.

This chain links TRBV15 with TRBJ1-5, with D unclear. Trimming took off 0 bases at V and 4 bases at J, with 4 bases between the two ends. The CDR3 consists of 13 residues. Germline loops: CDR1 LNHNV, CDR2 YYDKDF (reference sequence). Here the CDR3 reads CATSRDRNQPQHF. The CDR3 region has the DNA TGTGCCACCAGCAGAGATCGGAATCAGCCCCAGCATTTT.

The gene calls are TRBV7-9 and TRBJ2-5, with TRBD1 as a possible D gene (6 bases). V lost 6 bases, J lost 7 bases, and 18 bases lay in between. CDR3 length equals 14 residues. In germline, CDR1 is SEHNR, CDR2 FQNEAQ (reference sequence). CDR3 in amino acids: CASSPLRQQGTQYF. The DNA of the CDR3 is TGTGCCAGCAGTCCACTAAGGCAACAGGGGACCCAGTACTTC.

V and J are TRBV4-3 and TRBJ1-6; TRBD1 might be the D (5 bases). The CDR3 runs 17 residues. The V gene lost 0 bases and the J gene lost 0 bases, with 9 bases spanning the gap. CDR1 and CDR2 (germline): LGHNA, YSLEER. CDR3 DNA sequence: TGCGCCAGCAGCCAAGATGGCCAGGGCTCCTATAATTCACCCCTCCACTTT. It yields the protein CASSQDGQGSYNSPLHF.

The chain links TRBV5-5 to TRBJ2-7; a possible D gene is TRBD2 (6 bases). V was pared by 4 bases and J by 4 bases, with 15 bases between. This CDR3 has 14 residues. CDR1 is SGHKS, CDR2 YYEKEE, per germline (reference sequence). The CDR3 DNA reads TGTGCCAGCAGCCAGCCCGGGGGTGGATACGAGCAGTACTTC. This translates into CASSQPGGGYEQYF.

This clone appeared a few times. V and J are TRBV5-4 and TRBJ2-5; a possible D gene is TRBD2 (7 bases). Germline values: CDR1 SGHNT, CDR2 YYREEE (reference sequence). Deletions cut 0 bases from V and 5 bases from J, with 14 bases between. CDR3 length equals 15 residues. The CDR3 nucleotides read TGTGCCAGCAGCTTGGTTCCAGGGGAGGGGGAGACCCAGTACTTC. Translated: CASSLVPGEGETQYF.

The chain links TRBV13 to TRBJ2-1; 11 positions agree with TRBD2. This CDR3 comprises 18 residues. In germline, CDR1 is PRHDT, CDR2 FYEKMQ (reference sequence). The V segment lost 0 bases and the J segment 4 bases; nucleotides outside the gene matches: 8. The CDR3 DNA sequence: TGTGCCAGCAGCTTAGGCCAAAGACTAGCGGGACTTTACAATGAGCAGTTCTTC. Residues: CASSLGQRLAGLYNEQFF. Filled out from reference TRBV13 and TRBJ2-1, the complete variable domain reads AAGVIQSPRHLIKEKRETATLKCYPIPRHDTVYWYQQGPGQDPQFLISFYEKMQSDKGSIPDRFSAQQFSDYHSELNMSSLELGDSALYFCASSLGQRLAGLYNEQFFGPGTRLTVL.

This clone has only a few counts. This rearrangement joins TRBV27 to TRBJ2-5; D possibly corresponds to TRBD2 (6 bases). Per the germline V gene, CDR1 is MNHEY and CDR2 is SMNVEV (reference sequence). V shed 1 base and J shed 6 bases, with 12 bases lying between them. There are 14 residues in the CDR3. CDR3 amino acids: CASSLYGAGQTQYF. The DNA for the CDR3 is TGTGCCAGCAGTTTATATGGGGCGGGACAGACCCAGTACTTC.

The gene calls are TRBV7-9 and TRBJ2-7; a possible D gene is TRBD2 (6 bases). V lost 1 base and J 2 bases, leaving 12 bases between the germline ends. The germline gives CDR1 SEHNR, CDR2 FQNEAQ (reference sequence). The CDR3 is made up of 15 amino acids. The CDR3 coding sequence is TGTGCCAGCAGCTTAGTGGAGGGTTGGCCCTACGAGCAGTACTTC. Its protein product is CASSLVEGWPYEQYF.

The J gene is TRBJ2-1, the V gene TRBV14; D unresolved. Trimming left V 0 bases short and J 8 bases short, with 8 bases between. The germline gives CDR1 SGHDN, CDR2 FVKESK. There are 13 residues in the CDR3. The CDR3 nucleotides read TGTGCCAGCAGCCAAGATTGGCTAGATGAGCAGTTCTTC. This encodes CASSQDWLDEQFF. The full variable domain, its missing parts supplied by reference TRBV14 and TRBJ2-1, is EAGVTQFPSHSVIEKGQTVTLRCDPISGHDNLYWYRRVMGKEIKFLLHFVKESKQDESGMPNNRFLAERTGGTYSTLKVQPAELEDSGVYFCASSQDWLDEQFFGPGTRLTVL.

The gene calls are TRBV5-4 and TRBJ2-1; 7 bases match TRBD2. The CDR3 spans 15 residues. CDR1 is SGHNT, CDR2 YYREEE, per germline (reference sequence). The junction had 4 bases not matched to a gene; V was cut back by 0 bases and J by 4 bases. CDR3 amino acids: CASSLGDYPYNEQFF. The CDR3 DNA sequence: TGTGCCAGCAGCTTGGGGGACTACCCATACAATGAGCAGTTCTTC.

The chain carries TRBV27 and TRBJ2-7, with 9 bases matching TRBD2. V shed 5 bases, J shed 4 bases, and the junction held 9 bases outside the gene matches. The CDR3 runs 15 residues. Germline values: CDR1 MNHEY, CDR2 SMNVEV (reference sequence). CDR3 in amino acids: CASSLGTSSSYEQYF. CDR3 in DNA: TGTGCCAGCAGTCTAGGGACTAGCAGCTCTTACGAGCAGTACTTC.

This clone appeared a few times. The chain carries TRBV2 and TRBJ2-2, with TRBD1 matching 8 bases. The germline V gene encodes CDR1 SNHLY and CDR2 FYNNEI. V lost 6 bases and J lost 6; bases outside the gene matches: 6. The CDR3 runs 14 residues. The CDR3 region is CASSLTGASGELFF. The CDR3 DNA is TGTGCCAGCAGCTTGACAGGGGCCTCCGGGGAGCTGTTTTTT. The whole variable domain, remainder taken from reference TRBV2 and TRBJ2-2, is EPEVTQTPSHQVTQMGQEVILRCVPISNHLYFYWYRQILGQKVEFLVSFYNNEISEKSEIFDDQFSVERPDGSNFTLKIRSTKLEDSAMYFCASSLTGASGELFFGEGSRLTVL.

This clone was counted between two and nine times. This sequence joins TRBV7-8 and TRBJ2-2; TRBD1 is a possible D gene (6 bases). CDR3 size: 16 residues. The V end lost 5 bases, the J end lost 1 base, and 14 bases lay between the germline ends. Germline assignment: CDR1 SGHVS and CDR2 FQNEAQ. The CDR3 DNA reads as TGTGCCAGCAGCCACAGACAGGTCTGGAACACCGGGGAGCTGTTTTTT. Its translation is CASSHRQVWNTGELFF.

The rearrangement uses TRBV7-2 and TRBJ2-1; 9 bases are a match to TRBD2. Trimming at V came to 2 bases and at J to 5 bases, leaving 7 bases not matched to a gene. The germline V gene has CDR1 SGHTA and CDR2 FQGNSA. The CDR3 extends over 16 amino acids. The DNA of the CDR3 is TGTGCCAGCAGCTTAACGCAACTAGCGGGCCACAATGAGCAGTTCTTC. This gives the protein CASSLTQLAGHNEQFF.

CDR3 region: CASSDTGRAPSSYGYTF. The CDR3 bases are TGTGCCAGCAGTGATACGGGCAGGGCGCCCTCCAGCTATGGCTACACCTTC. The chain has TRBV2 and TRBJ1-2, with D perhaps TRBD1 (5 bases). Trimming pared 3 bases from V and 4 bases from J, leaving 21 bases between. CDR1 and CDR2 from the germline V gene are SNHLY and FYNNEI. The CDR3 consists of 17 residues.

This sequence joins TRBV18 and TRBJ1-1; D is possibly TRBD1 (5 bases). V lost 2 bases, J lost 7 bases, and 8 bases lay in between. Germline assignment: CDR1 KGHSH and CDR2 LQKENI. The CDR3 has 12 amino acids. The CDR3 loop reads CASSPYDSEAFF. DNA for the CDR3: TGTGCCAGCTCACCATACGACAGTGAAGCTTTCTTT.

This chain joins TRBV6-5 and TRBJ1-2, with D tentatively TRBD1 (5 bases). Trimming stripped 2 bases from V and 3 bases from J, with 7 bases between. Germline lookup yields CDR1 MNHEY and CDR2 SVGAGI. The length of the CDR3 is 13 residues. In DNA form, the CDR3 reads TGTGCCAGCAGTTACGCAGGGTACTATGGCTACACCTTC. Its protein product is CASSYAGYYGYTF.

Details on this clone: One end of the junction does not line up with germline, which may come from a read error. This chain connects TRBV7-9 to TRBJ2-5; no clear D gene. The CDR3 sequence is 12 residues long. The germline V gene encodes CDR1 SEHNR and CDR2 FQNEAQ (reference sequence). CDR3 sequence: CSSSLGLETQYF. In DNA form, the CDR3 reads TGTTCCAGCAGCTTAGGGCTAGAGACCCAGTACTTC.